This T cell receptor beta chain stems from a study of cytomegalovirus exposure and HLA in healthy donors. Overall study context: There were some 410 genotyped donors. Of these, 81% fell in the genetic ancestry cluster associated with self-reported Caucasian donors.

The PCR employed 60 Vbeta primers together with 13 Jbeta primers. The assay was immunoSEQ multiplex PCR, and TCRdb's table has in-frame clones only and misses some. The sample consists of about 150,000 clones, 75% to 85% of them appearing once. The ends lost 5 bases at V and 4 bases at J; junction bases unmatched: 6. Germline V gene lookup returns CDR1 MNHEY and CDR2 SVGAGI. This CDR3 comprises 14 residues. Overall study results and limits: TCR beta sequences numbering around 15,000 were associated with HLA alleles at 0.05 false discovery rate in a later analysis.

Notes on this clone: Its antigen remains unidentified.

Sequenced input: PBMCs. The rearrangement uses TRBV6-5 and TRBJ1-1; 8 bases fit TRBD1. The clonotype originates from a human donor in good health. The CDR3 protein is CASSRQGLTTEAFF. The CDR3 DNA reads TGTGCCAGCAGTAGACAGGGGTTGACCACTGAAGCTTTCTTT.